This entry features one T cell receptor (beta chain) sequence. The record originates from a study of blood T cell repertoires in COVID-19. The wider study: Samples representing acute and convalescent COVID-19 were sourced from the United States, Italy and Spain. T cells, B-cell-depleted T cells, or PBMCs supplied cDNA or gDNA.

In the study's own analysis: Amplification with reference gene primers provided the estimates of nucleated cell counts. The method was immunoSEQ multiplex PCR; TCRdb's version includes in-frame clones alone and lacks a portion of them. V and J calls and clone size are those listed in that table; D and trimming were worked out from the DNA. This sample has hundreds of thousands of clones; about 89% occur once, and the top ten carry approximately 4.6%. The junction had 2 bases not matched to a gene; V was cut back by 5 bases and J by 6 bases. The CDR3 loop spans 12 amino acids. The receptor's source is a man between 35 and 55 years old with acute or convalescent COVID-19. The V call is TRBV12-3 or TRBV12-4, the J call TRBJ2-3, with 7 bases matching TRBD2. Sequencing was performed on peripheral blood. The CDR3 spells CASSLGGDTQYF. The CDR3 nucleotides read TGTGCCAGCAGTCTGGGGGGGGATACGCAGTATTTT.